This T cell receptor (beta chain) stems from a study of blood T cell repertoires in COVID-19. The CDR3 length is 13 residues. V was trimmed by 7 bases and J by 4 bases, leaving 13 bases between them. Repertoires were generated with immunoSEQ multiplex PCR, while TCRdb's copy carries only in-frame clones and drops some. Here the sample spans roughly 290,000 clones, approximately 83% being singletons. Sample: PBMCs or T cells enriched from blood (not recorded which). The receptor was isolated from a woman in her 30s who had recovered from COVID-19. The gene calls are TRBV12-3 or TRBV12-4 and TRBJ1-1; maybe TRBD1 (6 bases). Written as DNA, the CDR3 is TGTGCCAGCACCTCAGGGGAAGGCACTGAAGCTTTCTTT. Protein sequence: CASTSGEGTEAFF.